The clone carrying this T cell receptor (beta chain) has only a few counts. The CDR3 regions of TCR beta were amplified from RNA transcripts. Initially, a first-round RT-PCR of the TCR CDR3 employed the HTBI primer set. TCRdb reanalysed the multiplex PCR reads using MiXCR and keeps one entry per CDR3 protein. The table includes hundreds of thousands of distinct CDR3 sequences, just under 20% detected once. V lost 3 bases, J lost 2 bases, and 8 bases lay in between. CDR1 and CDR2 (germline): MDHEN, SYDVKM. The CDR3 covers 14 residues. This sample was included in a study of T cells in Graves' hyperthyroidism and ophthalmopathy. Study-wide context: Before any treatment, at initial diagnosis, peripheral blood was collected.

Material for sequencing was blood. The TCR comes from a man in his forties with Graves' ophthalmopathy. This rearrangement joins TRBV28 to TRBJ2-4; D uncertain. CDR3 region: CASSFQVTKNIQYF. For the CDR3, the DNA is TGTGCCAGCAGTTTTCAAGTAACCAAAAACATTCAGTACTTC.